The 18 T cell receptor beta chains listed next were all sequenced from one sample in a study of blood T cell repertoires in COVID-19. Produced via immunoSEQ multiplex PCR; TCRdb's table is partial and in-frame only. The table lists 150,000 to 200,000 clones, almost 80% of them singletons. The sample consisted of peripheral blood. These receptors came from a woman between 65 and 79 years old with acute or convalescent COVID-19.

The CDR3 DNA sequence: TGTGCCATCAGTGTGAGTGCGGGGACTAGTATAGCAGATACGCAGTATTTT. Translated: CAISVSAGTSIADTQYF. The chain recombines TRBV10-3 with TRBJ2-3; 8 nucleotides align to TRBD2. This CDR3 spans 17 amino acids. Trimming removed 4 bases from V and 4 bases from J; junction bases left unmatched: 13. The V gene's germline CDR1 is ENHRY and CDR2 SYGVKD.

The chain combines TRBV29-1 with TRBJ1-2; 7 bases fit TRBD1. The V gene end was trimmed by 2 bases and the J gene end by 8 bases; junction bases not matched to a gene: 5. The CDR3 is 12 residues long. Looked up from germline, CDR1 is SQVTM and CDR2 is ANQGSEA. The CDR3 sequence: CSVEMTGLGYTF. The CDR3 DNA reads TGCAGCGTTGAAATGACAGGGTTGGGCTACACCTTC.

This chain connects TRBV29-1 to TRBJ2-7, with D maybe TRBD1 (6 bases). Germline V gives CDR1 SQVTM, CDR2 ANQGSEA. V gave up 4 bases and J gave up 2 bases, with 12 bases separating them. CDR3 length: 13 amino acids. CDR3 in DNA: TGCAGCGTTGTGGCAGGGGAGCCCTACGAGCAGTACTTC. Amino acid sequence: CSVVAGEPYEQYF.

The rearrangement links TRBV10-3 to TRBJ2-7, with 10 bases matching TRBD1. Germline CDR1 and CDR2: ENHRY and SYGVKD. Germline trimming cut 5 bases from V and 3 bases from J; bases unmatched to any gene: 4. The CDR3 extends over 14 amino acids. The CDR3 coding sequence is TGTGCCATCAGTTCGGGACAGGGGTACTACGAGCAGTACTTC. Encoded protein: CAISSGQGYYEQYF.

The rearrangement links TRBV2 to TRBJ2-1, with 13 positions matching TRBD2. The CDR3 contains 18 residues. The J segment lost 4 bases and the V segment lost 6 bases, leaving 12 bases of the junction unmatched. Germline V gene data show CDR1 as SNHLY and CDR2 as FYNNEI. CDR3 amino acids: CASRAEGLAGATYNEQFF. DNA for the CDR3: TGTGCCAGCAGGGCCGAAGGACTAGCGGGAGCGACTTACAATGAGCAGTTCTTC.

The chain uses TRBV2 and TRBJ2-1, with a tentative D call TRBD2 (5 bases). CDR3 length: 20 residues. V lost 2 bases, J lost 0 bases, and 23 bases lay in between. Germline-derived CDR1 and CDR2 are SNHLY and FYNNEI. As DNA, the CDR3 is TGTGCCAGCAGTGAATGGGGATTCGTGCCTAGCCTCTACTCCTACAATGAGCAGTTCTTC. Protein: CASSEWGFVPSLYSYNEQFF. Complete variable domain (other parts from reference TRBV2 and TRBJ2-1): EPEVTQTPSHQVTQMGQEVILRCVPISNHLYFYWYRQILGQKVEFLVSFYNNEISEKSEIFDDQFSVERPDGSNFTLKIRSTKLEDSAMYFCASSEWGFVPSLYSYNEQFFGPGTRLTVL.

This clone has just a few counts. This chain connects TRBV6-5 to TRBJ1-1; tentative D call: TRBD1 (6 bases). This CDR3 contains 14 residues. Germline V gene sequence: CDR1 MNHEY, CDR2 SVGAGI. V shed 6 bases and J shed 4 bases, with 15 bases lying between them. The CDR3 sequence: CASRPRQDSTEAFF. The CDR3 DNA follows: TGTGCCAGCAGACCGCGACAGGACTCCACTGAAGCTTTCTTT.

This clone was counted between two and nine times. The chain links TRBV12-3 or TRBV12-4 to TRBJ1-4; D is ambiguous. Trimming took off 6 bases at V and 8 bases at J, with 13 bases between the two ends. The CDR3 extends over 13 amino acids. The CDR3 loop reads CASSKRGNEKLFF. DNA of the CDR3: TGTGCCAGCAGCAAGAGAGGAAACGAAAAACTGTTTTTT.

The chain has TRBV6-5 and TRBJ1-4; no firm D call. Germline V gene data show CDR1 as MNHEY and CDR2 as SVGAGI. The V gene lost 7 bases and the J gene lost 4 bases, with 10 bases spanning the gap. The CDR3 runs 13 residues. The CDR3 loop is CASTGFFNEKLFF. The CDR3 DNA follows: TGTGCCAGCACCGGGTTCTTTAATGAAAAACTGTTTTTT.

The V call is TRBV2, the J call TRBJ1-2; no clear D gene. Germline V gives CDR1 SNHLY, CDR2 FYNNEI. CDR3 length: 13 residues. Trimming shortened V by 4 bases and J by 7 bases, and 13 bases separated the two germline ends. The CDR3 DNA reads TGTGCCAGCAGTGCCCTCGGGAGGGTTGGCTACACCTTC. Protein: CASSALGRVGYTF.

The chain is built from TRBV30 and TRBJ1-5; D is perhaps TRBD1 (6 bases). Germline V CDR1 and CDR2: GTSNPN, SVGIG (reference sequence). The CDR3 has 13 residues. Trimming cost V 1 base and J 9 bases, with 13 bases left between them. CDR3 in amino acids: CAWSGTASGPQHF. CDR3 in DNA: TGTGCCTGGAGTGGGACAGCATCTGGGCCCCAGCATTTT.

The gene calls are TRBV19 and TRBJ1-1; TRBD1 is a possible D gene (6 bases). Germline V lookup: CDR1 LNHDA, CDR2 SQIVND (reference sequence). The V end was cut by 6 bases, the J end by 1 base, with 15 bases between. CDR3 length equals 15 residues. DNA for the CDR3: TGTGCCAGTAGGCGGACGGGGGGACAGAACACTGAAGCTTTCTTT. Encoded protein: CASRRTGGQNTEAFF.

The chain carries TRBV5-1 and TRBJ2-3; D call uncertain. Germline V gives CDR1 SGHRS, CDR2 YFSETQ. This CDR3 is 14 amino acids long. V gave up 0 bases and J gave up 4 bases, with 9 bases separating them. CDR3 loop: CASSLEVGADTQYF. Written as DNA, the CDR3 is TGCGCCAGCAGCTTGGAAGTGGGCGCAGATACGCAGTATTTT.

CDR3 sequence reads: CASSPQGAYTEAFF. CDR3 sequence (DNA): TGCGCCAGCAGCCCACAGGGGGCTTATACTGAAGCTTTCTTT. The rearrangement uses TRBV5-1 and TRBJ1-1; the match to TRBD1 covers 9 bases. From germline, CDR1 is SGHRS and CDR2 YFSETQ. V was pared by 4 bases and J by 5 bases, with 6 bases of the junction left unmatched. CDR3 length equals 14 residues.

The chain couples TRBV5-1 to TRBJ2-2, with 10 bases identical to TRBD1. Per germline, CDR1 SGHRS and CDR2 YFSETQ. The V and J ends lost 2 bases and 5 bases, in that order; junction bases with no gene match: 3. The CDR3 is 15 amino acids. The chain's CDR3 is CASSLRQGATGELFF. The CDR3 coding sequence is TGCGCCAGCAGCTTAAGACAGGGGGCAACCGGGGAGCTGTTTTTT.

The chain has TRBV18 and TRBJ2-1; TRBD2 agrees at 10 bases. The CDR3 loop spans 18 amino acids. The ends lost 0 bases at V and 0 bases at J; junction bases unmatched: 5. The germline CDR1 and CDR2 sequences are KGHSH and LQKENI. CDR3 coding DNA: TGTGCCAGCTCACCACCTCAGGCTAGCGGGGGCTCCTACAATGAGCAGTTCTTC. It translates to CASSPPQASGGSYNEQFF.

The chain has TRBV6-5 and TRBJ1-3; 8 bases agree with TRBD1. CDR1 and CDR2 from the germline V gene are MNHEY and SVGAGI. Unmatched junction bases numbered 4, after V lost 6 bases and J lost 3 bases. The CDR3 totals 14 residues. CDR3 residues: CASSPTGGGNTIYF. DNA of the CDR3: TGTGCCAGCAGCCCAACAGGGGGTGGAAACACCATATATTTT.

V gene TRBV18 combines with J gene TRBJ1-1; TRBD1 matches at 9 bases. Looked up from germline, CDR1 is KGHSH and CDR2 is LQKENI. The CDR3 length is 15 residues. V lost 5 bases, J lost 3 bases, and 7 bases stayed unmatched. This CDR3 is CASSAYRDRDTEAFF. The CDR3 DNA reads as TGTGCCAGCTCAGCATACCGGGACAGGGACACTGAAGCTTTCTTT.